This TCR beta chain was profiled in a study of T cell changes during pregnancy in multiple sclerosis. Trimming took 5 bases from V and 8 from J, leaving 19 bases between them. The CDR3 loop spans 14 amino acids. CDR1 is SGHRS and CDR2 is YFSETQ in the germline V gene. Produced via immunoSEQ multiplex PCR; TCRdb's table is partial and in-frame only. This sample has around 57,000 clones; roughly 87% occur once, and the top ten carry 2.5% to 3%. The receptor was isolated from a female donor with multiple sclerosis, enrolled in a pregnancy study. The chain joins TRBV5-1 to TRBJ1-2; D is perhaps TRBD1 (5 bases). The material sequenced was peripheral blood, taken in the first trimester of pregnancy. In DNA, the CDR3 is TGCGCCAGCAGAGCGGGAGATCAGGGAGGGGGCTACACCTTC. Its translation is CASRAGDQGGGYTF. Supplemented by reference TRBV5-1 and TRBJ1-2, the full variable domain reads KAGVTQTPRYLIKTRGQQVTLSCSPISGHRSVSWYQQTPGQGLQFLFEYFSETQRNKGNFPGRFSGRQFSNSRSEMNVSTLELGDSALYLCASRAGDQGGGYTFGSGTRLTVV.